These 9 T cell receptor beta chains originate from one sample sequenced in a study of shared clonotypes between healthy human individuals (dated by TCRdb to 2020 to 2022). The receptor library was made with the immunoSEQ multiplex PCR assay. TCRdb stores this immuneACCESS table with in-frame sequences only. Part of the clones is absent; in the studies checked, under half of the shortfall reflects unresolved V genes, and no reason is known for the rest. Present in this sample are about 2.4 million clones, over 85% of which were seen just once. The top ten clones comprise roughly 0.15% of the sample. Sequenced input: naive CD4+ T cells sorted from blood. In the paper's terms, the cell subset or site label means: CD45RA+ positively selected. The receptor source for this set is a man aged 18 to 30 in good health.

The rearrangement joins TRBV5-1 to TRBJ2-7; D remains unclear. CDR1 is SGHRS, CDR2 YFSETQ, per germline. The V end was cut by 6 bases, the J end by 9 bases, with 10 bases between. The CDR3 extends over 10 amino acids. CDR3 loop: CASIDYPQYF. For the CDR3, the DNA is TGCGCCAGCATAGATTATCCGCAGTACTTC.

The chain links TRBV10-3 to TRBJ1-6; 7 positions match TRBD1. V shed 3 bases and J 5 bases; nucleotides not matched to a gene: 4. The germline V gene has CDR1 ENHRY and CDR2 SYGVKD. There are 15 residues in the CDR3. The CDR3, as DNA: TGTGCCATCAGTGATCGGGACAGAGATAATTCACCCCTCCACTTT. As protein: CAISDRDRDNSPLHF.

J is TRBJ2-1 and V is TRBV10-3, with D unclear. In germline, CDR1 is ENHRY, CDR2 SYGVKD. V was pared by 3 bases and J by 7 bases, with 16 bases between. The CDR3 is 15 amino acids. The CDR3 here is CAISDGPERLNEQFF. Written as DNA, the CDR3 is TGTGCCATCAGTGACGGGCCTGAGCGATTGAATGAGCAGTTCTTC.

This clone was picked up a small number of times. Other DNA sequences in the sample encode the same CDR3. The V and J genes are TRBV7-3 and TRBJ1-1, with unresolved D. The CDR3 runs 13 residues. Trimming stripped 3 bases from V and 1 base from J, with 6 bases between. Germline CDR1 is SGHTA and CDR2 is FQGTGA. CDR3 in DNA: TGTGCCAGCAGCTTCAGAGAGAACACTGAAGCTTTCTTT. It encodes CASSFRENTEAFF.

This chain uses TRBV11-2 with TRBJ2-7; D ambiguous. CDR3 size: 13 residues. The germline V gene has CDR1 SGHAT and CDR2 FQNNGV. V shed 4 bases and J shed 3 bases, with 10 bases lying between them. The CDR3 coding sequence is TGTGCCAGCAGCTCCGCGGATAACTACGAGCAGTACTTC. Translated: CASSSADNYEQYF.

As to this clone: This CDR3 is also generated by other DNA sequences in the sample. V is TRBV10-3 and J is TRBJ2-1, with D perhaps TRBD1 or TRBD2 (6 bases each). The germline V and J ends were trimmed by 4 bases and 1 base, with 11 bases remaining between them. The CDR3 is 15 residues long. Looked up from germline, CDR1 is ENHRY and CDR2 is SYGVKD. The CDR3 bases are TGTGCCATCAGTGTTGGGGGGCCATCCTACAATGAGCAGTTCTTC. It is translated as CAISVGGPSYNEQFF.

The CDR3 sequence is CASSFRQLPQANEKLFF. The CDR3 coding sequence is TGTGCCAGCAGCTTTAGACAACTACCTCAGGCTAATGAAAAACTGTTTTTT. The chain employs TRBV7-2 and TRBJ1-4, with no clear D. The V gene's germline CDR1 is SGHTA and CDR2 FQGNSA. With 3 bases removed from V and 3 bases from J, the gap between germline ends came to 17 bases. This CDR3 is built from 17 residues.

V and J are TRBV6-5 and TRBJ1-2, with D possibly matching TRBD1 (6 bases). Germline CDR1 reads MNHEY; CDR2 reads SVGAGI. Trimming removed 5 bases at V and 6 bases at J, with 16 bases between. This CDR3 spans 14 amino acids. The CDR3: CASSRRTEIDGYTF. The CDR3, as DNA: TGTGCCAGCAGTCGTCGGACAGAGATTGATGGCTACACCTTC.

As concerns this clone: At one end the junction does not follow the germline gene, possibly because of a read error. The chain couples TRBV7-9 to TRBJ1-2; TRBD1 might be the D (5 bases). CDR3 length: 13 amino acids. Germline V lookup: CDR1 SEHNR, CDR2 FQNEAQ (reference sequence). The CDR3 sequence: CAGSHPGGYGYTF. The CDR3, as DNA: TGTGCCGGCAGCCATCCGGGGGGCTATGGCTACACCTTC.